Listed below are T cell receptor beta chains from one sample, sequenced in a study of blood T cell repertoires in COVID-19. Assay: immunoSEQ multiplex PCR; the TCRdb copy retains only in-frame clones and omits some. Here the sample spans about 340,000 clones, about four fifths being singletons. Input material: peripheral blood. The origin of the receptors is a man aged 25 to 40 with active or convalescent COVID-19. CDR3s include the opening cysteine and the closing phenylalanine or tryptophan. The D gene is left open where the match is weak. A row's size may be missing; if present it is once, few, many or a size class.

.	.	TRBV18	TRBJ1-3	TGTGCCAGCTCACCAGAGTCTGCCTTCGGAAACACCATATATTTT	CASSPESAFGNTIYF
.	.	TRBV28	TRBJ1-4	TGTGCCAGCAGTTTATTAAGACTATCGGGAGGGGTTGAAAAACTGTTTTTT	CASSLLRLSGGVEKLFF
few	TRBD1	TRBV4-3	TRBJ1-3	TGCGCCAGCAGCCTCGGACAGGGGGCTTCCTCTGGAAACACCATATATTTT	CASSLGQGASSGNTIYF
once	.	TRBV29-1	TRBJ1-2	TGCAGCGTTGAGAACCTCCGGAACTATGGCTACACCTTC	CSVENLRNYGYTF
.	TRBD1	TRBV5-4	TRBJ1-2	TGTGCCAGCAGCCTACACACGGGACAGGGGGCGAACGGCTACACCTTC	CASSLHTGQGANGYTF
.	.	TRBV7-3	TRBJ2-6	TGTGCCAGCAGAAGACAGAGTGCCAACGTCCTGACTTTC	CASRRQSANVLTF
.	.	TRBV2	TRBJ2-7	TGTGCCAGCGCTCAGATCTTCGAGCAGTACTTC	CASAQIFEQYF
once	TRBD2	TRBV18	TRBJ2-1	TGTGCCAGCTCACCCCCACTAGCGGGGTTTTACAATGAGCAGTTCTTC	CASSPPLAGFYNEQFF
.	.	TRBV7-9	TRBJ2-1	TGTGCCAGCAGCTCTTCCGGGGAGAATGAGCAGTTCTTC	CASSSSGENEQFF
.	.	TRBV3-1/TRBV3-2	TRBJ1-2	TGTGCCAGCAGCCAAGAGAGGGATCGCGGACGACCTAACTATGGCTACACCTTC	CASSQERDRGRPNYGYTF
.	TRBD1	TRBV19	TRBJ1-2	TGTGCCAGTAGTCCAACCGGACAGGGCCATGGCTACACCTTC	CASSPTGQGHGYTF
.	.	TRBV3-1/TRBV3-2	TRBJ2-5	TGTGCCAGCAGCCACATGGTGGGACGGGGGCAAGAGACCCAGTACTTC	CASSHMVGRGQETQYF
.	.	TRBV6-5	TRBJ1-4	TGTGCCAGCAGTTACGACTCGAAGGAAAAACTGTTTTTT	CASSYDSKEKLFF
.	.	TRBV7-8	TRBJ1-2	TGTGCCAGCAGCTTGAGGTCTGGACATTCCTATGGCTACACCTTC	CASSLRSGHSYGYTF
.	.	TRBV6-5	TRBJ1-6	TGTGCCAGCAGTCGAACGGGAATTAATTCACCCCTCCACTTT	CASSRTGINSPLHF
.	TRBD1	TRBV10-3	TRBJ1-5	TGTGCCATCAGCCCGGACAGGGGGCTTCAGCCCCAGCATTTT	CAISPDRGLQPQHF
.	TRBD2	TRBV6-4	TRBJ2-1	TGTGCCAGCAGGCTTAGCGGGGCCTACAATGAGCAGTTCTTC	CASRLSGAYNEQFF
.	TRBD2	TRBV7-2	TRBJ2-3	TGTGCCAGCAGCCTGAGACTAGCGGGAGAAGATACGCAGTATTTT	CASSLRLAGEDTQYF
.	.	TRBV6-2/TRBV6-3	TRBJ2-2	TGTGCCAGCAGTCGAAGCCATCAGAACACCGGGGAGCTGTTTTTT	CASSRSHQNTGELFF
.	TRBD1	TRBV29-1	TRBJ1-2	TGCAGCGCCGGACAGGACAAATTCTATGGCTACACCTTC	CSAGQDKFYGYTF
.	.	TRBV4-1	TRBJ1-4	TGCGCCAGCAGCCAAGAATATTCTGAAAAACTGTTTTTT	CASSQEYSEKLFF
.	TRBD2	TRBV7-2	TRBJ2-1	TGTGCCAGCCGGACTAGCCCGGCTGAGCAGTTCTTC	CASRTSPAEQFF